A selection of T cell receptor beta chains follows, all from one sample in a study of T cells in localized non-small cell lung cancer. Using immunoSEQ multiplex PCR, the repertoire was profiled, and TCRdb retains in-frame clones only, with some absent. The repertoire includes about 37,000 clones, approximately 90% of them detected once, and approximately 12% sits in the top ten. The sequences come from peripheral blood mononuclear cells, collected before any cancer treatment. The receptors stem from a female donor of 60 years or more with stage II lung adenocarcinoma. Each CDR3 is given with its conserved first and last residue. A D gene is named only where the DNA matches it firmly. The size field is filled for only some rows; it gives once, few, many or a size class.

clone_size: .; v_call: TRBV28; j_call: TRBJ1-1; d_call: .; cdr3_nt: TGTGCCAGCAGTTTAGGGGGGACTAACACTGAAGCTTTCTTT; cdr3_aa: CASSLGGTNTEAFF
clone_size: .; v_call: TRBV15; j_call: TRBJ2-5; d_call: TRBD2; cdr3_nt: TGTGCCACCAGCAGAGCCCGGCCTAGCGGGGGGAAAGAGACCCAGTACTTC; cdr3_aa: CATSRARPSGGKETQYF
clone_size: .; v_call: TRBV10-3; j_call: TRBJ2-7; d_call: TRBD2; cdr3_nt: TGTGCCATCAGTCCCGGGACTAGCGCCTACGAGCAGTACTTC; cdr3_aa: CAISPGTSAYEQYF
clone_size: .; v_call: TRBV6-4; j_call: TRBJ1-2; d_call: .; cdr3_nt: TGTGCCAGCAGTGACTCGGCGGGCAAGAGGGGCTACACCTTC; cdr3_aa: CASSDSAGKRGYTF
clone_size: .; v_call: TRBV28; j_call: TRBJ1-1; d_call: .; cdr3_nt: TGTGCCAGCAGTTTCGGGGTCAGGCGCACTGAAGCTTTCTTT; cdr3_aa: CASSFGVRRTEAFF
clone_size: .; v_call: TRBV5-1; j_call: TRBJ2-5; d_call: .; cdr3_nt: TGCGCCAGCAGCTTGGCCTCTTGGAGGGAGACCCAGTACTTC; cdr3_aa: CASSLASWRETQYF
clone_size: .; v_call: TRBV28; j_call: TRBJ1-2; d_call: .; cdr3_nt: TGTGCCAGCAGTCCGTCAGATCGGGGTGGCTACACCTTC; cdr3_aa: CASSPSDRGGYTF
clone_size: few; v_call: TRBV6-1; j_call: TRBJ1-5; d_call: TRBD1; cdr3_nt: TGTGCCAGCAGTCAAGCTCAAGACAGGGTAAATCAGCCCCAGCATTTT; cdr3_aa: CASSQAQDRVNQPQHF
clone_size: .; v_call: TRBV6-5; j_call: TRBJ1-1; d_call: .; cdr3_nt: TGTGCCAGCAGTTACTCGAGTGGGAGCACTGAAGCTTTCTTT; cdr3_aa: CASSYSSGSTEAFF
clone_size: .; v_call: TRBV4-3; j_call: TRBJ2-2; d_call: .; cdr3_nt: TGCGCCAGCAGCCAAGGGGGGGGCCCTGTCGCCGGGGAGCTGTTTTTT; cdr3_aa: CASSQGGGPVAGELFF
clone_size: .; v_call: TRBV28; j_call: TRBJ1-5; d_call: .; cdr3_nt: TGTGCCAGCCGATCCGGGGGTGATCAGCCCCAGCATTTT; cdr3_aa: CASRSGGDQPQHF
clone_size: .; v_call: TRBV9; j_call: TRBJ2-7; d_call: .; cdr3_nt: TGTGCCAGCAGCGGCGGGCAGGGCCCCTACGAGCAGTACTTC; cdr3_aa: CASSGGQGPYEQYF
clone_size: .; v_call: TRBV10-3; j_call: TRBJ1-3; d_call: .; cdr3_nt: TGTGCCATCAGTGATAGTGACAGAGTCCTTGGAAACACCATATATTTT; cdr3_aa: CAISDSDRVLGNTIYF
clone_size: .; v_call: TRBV18; j_call: TRBJ2-7; d_call: .; cdr3_nt: TGTGCCAGCTCACCATCCTTTCTAGGGGGGCCGGCGCACTACGAGCAGTACTTC; cdr3_aa: CASSPSFLGGPAHYEQYF
clone_size: .; v_call: TRBV7-2; j_call: TRBJ2-1; d_call: .; cdr3_nt: TGTGCCAGCAGCCAAAGGAGGGATGAGCAGTTCTTC; cdr3_aa: CASSQRRDEQFF
clone_size: once; v_call: TRBV4-1; j_call: TRBJ1-1; d_call: .; cdr3_nt: TGCGCCAGCAGCCGACAGGAGAACACTGAAGCTTTCTTT; cdr3_aa: CASSRQENTEAFF
clone_size: .; v_call: TRBV2; j_call: TRBJ1-1; d_call: .; cdr3_nt: TGTGCCAGCAGTGAGCAGGGGAGCACTGAAGCTTTCTTT; cdr3_aa: CASSEQGSTEAFF
clone_size: .; v_call: TRBV7-2; j_call: TRBJ1-1; d_call: .; cdr3_nt: TGTGCCAGCAGGTCACAGGGCATCTCTGAAGCTTTCTTT; cdr3_aa: CASRSQGISEAFF
clone_size: .; v_call: TRBV27; j_call: TRBJ1-2; d_call: TRBD1; cdr3_nt: TGTGCCAGCAGTTTCCACGGGACAGGGGAAGGCTACACCTTC; cdr3_aa: CASSFHGTGEGYTF
clone_size: few; v_call: TRBV2; j_call: TRBJ2-2; d_call: .; cdr3_nt: TGTGCCAGCAGCGGGCTGACGGGAACCGGGGAGCTGTTTTTT; cdr3_aa: CASSGLTGTGELFF
clone_size: .; v_call: TRBV5-1; j_call: TRBJ1-1; d_call: .; cdr3_nt: TGCGCCAGCAGCCCTCGGGGAGGGGGAAACACTGAAGCTTTCTTT; cdr3_aa: CASSPRGGGNTEAFF
clone_size: .; v_call: TRBV5-1; j_call: TRBJ2-2; d_call: TRBD2; cdr3_nt: TGCGCCAGCTCCCCGGCGACTAGCGGGAGCGGCACCGGGGAGCTGTTTTTT; cdr3_aa: CASSPATSGSGTGELFF
clone_size: .; v_call: TRBV28; j_call: TRBJ1-2; d_call: TRBD1; cdr3_nt: TGTGCCAGCAGTTTTCGGGACAGAAACTATGGCTACACCTTC; cdr3_aa: CASSFRDRNYGYTF
clone_size: .; v_call: TRBV5-1; j_call: TRBJ2-3; d_call: TRBD1; cdr3_nt: TGCGCCAGCAGCTACGGACAGGGGGCATTTGCAGATACGCAGTATTTT; cdr3_aa: CASSYGQGAFADTQYF
clone_size: .; v_call: TRBV5-1; j_call: TRBJ2-7; d_call: .; cdr3_nt: TGCGCCAGCTCGATACAAAGCCCTTCCTACGAGCAGTACTTC; cdr3_aa: CASSIQSPSYEQYF
clone_size: .; v_call: TRBV19; j_call: TRBJ2-5; d_call: .; cdr3_nt: TGTGCCAGTAGTATACAGGGGGGACGAGAGACCCAGTACTTC; cdr3_aa: CASSIQGGRETQYF
clone_size: .; v_call: TRBV10-1; j_call: TRBJ1-3; d_call: .; cdr3_nt: TGCGCCAGCAGTGATACACTCGGAAACACCATATATTTT; cdr3_aa: CASSDTLGNTIYF
clone_size: .; v_call: TRBV9; j_call: TRBJ1-5; d_call: .; cdr3_nt: TGTGCCAGCAGCGTAGACTACGGGGGGAAGCCCCAGCATTTT; cdr3_aa: CASSVDYGGKPQHF
clone_size: .; v_call: TRBV19; j_call: TRBJ2-7; d_call: TRBD1; cdr3_nt: TGTGCCAGTAGTACCACCGGGACAGGCTCCTACGAGCAGTACTTC; cdr3_aa: CASSTTGTGSYEQYF
clone_size: .; v_call: TRBV2; j_call: TRBJ1-5; d_call: .; cdr3_nt: TGTGCCAGCAGTGAAATAGCCGGTCAGCCCCAGCATTTT; cdr3_aa: CASSEIAGQPQHF
clone_size: .; v_call: TRBV5-6; j_call: TRBJ1-1; d_call: .; cdr3_nt: TGTGCCAGCAGCTCCTTGGGTCGAACGAACACTGAAGCTTTCTTT; cdr3_aa: CASSSLGRTNTEAFF
clone_size: .; v_call: TRBV2; j_call: TRBJ2-3; d_call: .; cdr3_nt: TGTGCCAGCAGTGCTAGTATCCCCACAGATACGCAGTATTTT; cdr3_aa: CASSASIPTDTQYF
clone_size: once; v_call: TRBV10-3; j_call: TRBJ2-1; d_call: .; cdr3_nt: TGTGCCATCAGTGAGGTAGGCGAGGGTGAGCAGTTCTTC; cdr3_aa: CAISEVGEGEQFF
clone_size: few; v_call: TRBV15; j_call: TRBJ1-1; d_call: .; cdr3_nt: TGTGCCACCAGCAGGGGCAGGGAGCGAGCTGAAGCTTTCTTT; cdr3_aa: CATSRGRERAEAFF